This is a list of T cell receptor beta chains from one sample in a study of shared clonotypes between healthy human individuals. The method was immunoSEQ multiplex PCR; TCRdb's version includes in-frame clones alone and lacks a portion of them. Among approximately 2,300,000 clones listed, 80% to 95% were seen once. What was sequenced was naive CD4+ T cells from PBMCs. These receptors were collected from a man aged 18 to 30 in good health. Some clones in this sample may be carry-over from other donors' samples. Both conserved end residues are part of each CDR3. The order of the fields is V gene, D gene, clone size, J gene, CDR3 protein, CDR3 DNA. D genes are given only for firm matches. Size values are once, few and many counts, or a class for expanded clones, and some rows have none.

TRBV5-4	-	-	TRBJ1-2	CASSSPGLGNYGYTF	TGTGCCAGCAGCTCGCCGGGCCTAGGGAACTATGGCTACACCTTC
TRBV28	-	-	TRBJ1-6	CASSTQLDSGLGHHF	TGTGCCAGCAGTACCCAGCTGGACAGCGGTTTGGGACACCACTTT
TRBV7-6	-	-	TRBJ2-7	CASSYTRGASEQYF	TGTGCCAGCAGCTACACCCGGGGGGCAAGCGAGCAGTACTTC
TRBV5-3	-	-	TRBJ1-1	CAAPGTYTEAFF	TGTGCCGCACCGGGCACCTACACTGAAGCTTTCTTT
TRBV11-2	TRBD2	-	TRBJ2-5	CASSLVSGGPKTQYF	TGTGCCAGCAGCTTAGTCTCGGGAGGGCCGAAGACCCAGTACTTC
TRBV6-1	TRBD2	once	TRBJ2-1	CASSEAPSGSSYNEQFF	TGTGCCAGCAGTGAAGCGCCTAGCGGGAGCTCCTACAATGAGCAGTTCTTC
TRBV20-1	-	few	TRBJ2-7	CSARVTYEQYF	TGCAGTGCTAGGGTAACCTACGAGCAGTACTTC
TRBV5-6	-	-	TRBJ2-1	CASSPSLAIYDEQFF	TGTGCCAGCAGCCCGAGTCTAGCAATATACGATGAGCAGTTCTTC
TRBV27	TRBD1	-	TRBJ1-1	CASSFVRGLAQGTEAFF	TGTGCCAGCAGTTTCGTGAGGGGGCTCGCCCAGGGCACTGAAGCTTTCTTT
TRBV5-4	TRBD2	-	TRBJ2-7	CASSPGLAYSYEQYF	TGTGCCAGCAGCCCCGGACTAGCCTATTCCTACGAGCAGTACTTC
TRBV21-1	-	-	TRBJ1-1	CASSRAWGGGSEAFF	-
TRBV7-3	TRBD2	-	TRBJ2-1	CASSSGTSGSDEQFF	TGTGCCAGCAGCAGCGGGACTAGCGGGAGCGATGAGCAGTTCTTC
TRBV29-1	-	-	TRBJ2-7	CSVVGVLRGEQYF	TGCAGCGTTGTGGGGGTCCTACGGGGCGAGCAGTACTTC
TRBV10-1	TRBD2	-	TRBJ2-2	CATQRGNTGELFF	TGCGCCACCCAGCGGGGAAACACCGGCGAGCTGTTTTTT
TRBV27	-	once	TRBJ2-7	CASSSPSRTQSYEQYF	TGTGCCAGCAGTTCCCCTTCCAGGACTCAATCCTACGAGCAGTACTTC
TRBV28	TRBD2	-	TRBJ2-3	CASSPPAGGDTQYF	TGTGCCAGCAGCCCCCCAGCGGGAGGAGATACGCAGTATTTT
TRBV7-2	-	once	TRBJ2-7	CASSFPGTGYEQYF	TGTGCCAGCAGCTTCCCGGGGACCGGATACGAGCAGTACTTC
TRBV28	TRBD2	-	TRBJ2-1	CASSRRTRTSGRPEQFF	TGTGCCAGCAGCCGAAGGACCCGGACTAGCGGGAGGCCAGAGCAGTTCTTC
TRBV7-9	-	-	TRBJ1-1	CASSEGGDAFF	TGTGCCAGCAGCGAAGGGGGGGATGCTTTCTTT
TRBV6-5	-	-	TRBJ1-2	CASSYSAQGVYGYTF	TGTGCCAGCAGTTACTCTGCACAGGGTGTCTATGGCTACACCTTC
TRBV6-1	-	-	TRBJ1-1	CASSEVGALAEAFF	TGTGCCAGCAGTGAGGTTGGGGCGCTAGCTGAAGCTTTCTTT
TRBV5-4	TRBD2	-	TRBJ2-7	CASMPSGGAGGVGEQYF	TGTGCCAGCATGCCGTCGGGGGGAGCGGGAGGAGTGGGCGAGCAGTACTTC
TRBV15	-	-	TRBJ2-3	CATSRDSRGLALF	TGTGCCACCAGCAGAGACTCCAGAGGTTTGGCCCTTTTT
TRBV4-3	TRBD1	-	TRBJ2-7	CASSQENTGTGDFYEQYF	TGCGCCAGCAGCCAAGAGAATACCGGGACAGGGGATTTCTACGAGCAGTACTTC
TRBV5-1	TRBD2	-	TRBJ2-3	CASRREEGIDTQYF	TGCGCCAGCAGGCGGGAGGAGGGGATAGATACGCAGTATTTT
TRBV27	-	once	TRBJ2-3	CASSLRFRGRGTDTQYF	TGTGCCAGCAGTCTCCGATTCAGGGGGAGGGGCACAGATACGCAGTATTTT
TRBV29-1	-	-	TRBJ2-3	CSAILLRDTQYF	TGCAGCGCTATCTTATTGCGAGATACGCAGTATTTT
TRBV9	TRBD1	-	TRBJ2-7	CASSADPGQAYEQYF	TGTGCCAGCAGCGCCGACCCCGGACAGGCCTACGAGCAGTACTTC
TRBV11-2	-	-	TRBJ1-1	CASSLSLAGTEAFF	TGTGCCAGCAGCTTAAGTTTGGCTGGCACTGAAGCTTTCTTT
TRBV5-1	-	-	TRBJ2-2	CASSLAAQTGELFF	TGCGCCAGCAGCTTGGCTGCCCAGACCGGGGAGCTGTTTTTT
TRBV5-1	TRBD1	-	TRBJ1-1	CASSFTGGWNTEAFF	TGCGCCAGCAGCTTTACAGGGGGCTGGAACACTGAAGCTTTCTTT
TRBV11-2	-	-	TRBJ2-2	CASAAGNRELFF	TGTGCCAGCGCGGCGGGGAACCGGGAGCTGTTTTTT
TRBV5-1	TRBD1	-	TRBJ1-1	CASSFGDSGRTEAFF	TGCGCCAGCAGCTTTGGGGACAGTGGAAGGACTGAAGCTTTCTTT
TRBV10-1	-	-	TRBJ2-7	CATARDPSYEQYF	TGCGCCACCGCCCGGGACCCGTCCTACGAGCAGTACTTC
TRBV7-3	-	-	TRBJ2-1	CASSTTGGVPEQFF	TGTGCCAGCAGCACGACGGGCGGGGTCCCGGAGCAGTTCTTC
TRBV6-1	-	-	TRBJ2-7	CASSDLGGLYEQYF	TGTGCCAGCAGTGACCTCGGGGGCCTATACGAGCAGTACTTC
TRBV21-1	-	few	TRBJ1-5	CASTPGQGPGQPQHF	TGTGCCAGCACCCCGGGGCAGGGACCGGGTCAGCCCCAGCATTTT
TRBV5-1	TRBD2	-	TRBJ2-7	CASSLRAGLRAGDYEQYF	TGCGCCAGCAGCTTGCGTGCAGGGTTAAGGGCGGGAGACTACGAGCAGTACTTC
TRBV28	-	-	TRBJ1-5	CASSAGDNSNQPQHF	TGTGCCAGCAGTGCCGGGGACAATAGCAATCAGCCCCAGCATTTT
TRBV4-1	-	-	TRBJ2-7	CASSQGRNSYEQYF	TGCGCCAGCAGCCAAGGCCGGAACTCCTACGAGCAGTACTTC
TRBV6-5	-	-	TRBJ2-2	CASRVFGTGELFF	TGTGCCAGCAGGGTTTTTGGTACCGGGGAGCTGTTTTTT
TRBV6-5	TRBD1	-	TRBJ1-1	CASSLPGQPNTEAFF	TGTGCCAGCAGTTTACCGGGACAGCCGAACACTGAAGCTTTCTTT
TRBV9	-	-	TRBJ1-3	CASSAEQISGNTIYF	TGTGCCAGCAGCGCCGAACAGATCTCTGGAAACACCATATATTTT
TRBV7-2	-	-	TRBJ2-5	CASSLSRAGETQYF	TGTGCCAGCAGCCTATCAAGGGCGGGGGAGACCCAGTACTTC
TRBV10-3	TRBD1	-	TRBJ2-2	CAIRTGGSTGELFF	TGTGCCATCAGAACAGGGGGCTCCACCGGGGAGCTGTTTTTT
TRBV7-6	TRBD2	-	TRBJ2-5	CASSLEFLLAGIQETQYF	TGTGCCAGCAGCTTAGAGTTCCTTCTAGCGGGAATACAAGAGACCCAGTACTTC
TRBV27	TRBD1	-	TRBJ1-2	CASSWRRDSYVYGYTF	TGTGCCAGCAGTTGGCGGCGGGACAGCTACGTCTATGGCTACACCTTC
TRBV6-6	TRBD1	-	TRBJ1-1	CASTLGQGIVAEAFF	TGTGCCAGCACCCTGGGACAGGGGATAGTGGCTGAAGCTTTCTTT
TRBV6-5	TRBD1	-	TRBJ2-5	CASSRTGRETQYF	TGTGCCAGCAGCCGGACAGGGAGAGAGACCCAGTACTTC
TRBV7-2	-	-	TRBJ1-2	CASSFPGTTLGGYGYTF	TGTGCCAGCAGCTTCCCCGGGACGACCTTGGGGGGCTATGGCTACACCTTC
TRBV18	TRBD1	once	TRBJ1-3	CASSPNDRVNTIYF	TGTGCCAGCTCACCGAACGACAGGGTTAACACCATATATTTT